These 19 T cell receptor beta chains came from one sample sequenced in a study of blood T cell repertoires in COVID-19. Assay: immunoSEQ multiplex PCR; the TCRdb copy retains only in-frame clones and omits some. The sample has tens of thousands of clones, 70% to 90% seen once. The sample was peripheral blood. These receptors were taken from a woman between 50 and 59 years old with COVID-19, enrolled during active disease.

The V call is TRBV15, the J call TRBJ2-6, with no clear D. V dropped 6 bases and J dropped 0 bases, with 9 bases sitting between them. There are 15 residues in the CDR3. Germline V CDR1 and CDR2: LNHNV, YYDKDF (reference sequence). CDR3 nucleotides: TGTGCCACCAGTACGAGGAGCTCTGGGGCCAACGTCCTGACTTTC. Translation gives CATSTRSSGANVLTF.

The chain has TRBV7-9 and TRBJ2-3; 12 bases agree with TRBD2. Losses at the gene ends were 2 bases for V and 4 bases for J; bases not matched to a gene: 4. Germline V gene sequence: CDR1 SEHNR, CDR2 FQNEAQ (reference sequence). The CDR3 spans 16 residues. CDR3 coding DNA: TGTGCCAGCAGCTTACTAGCGGGAGGGGGGGCAGATACGCAGTATTTT. Translated: CASSLLAGGGADTQYF.

This clone was observed once. The chain employs TRBV12-3 or TRBV12-4 and TRBJ1-4; weak D call: TRBD1 (5 bases). The CDR3 has 12 amino acids. Trimming pared 1 base from V and 12 bases from J, leaving 9 bases between. CDR3 coding DNA: TGTGCCAGCAGTTTAGGGGGGGAGGAACTGTTTTTT. Protein sequence: CASSLGGEELFF.

V is TRBV30 and J is TRBJ2-5; the D gene is possibly TRBD2 (6 bases). CDR3 length: 14 amino acids. The V gene's germline CDR1 is GTSNPN and CDR2 SVGIG (reference sequence). The V gene lost 4 bases and the J gene lost 2 bases, with 14 bases spanning the gap. The CDR3 region has the DNA TGTGCCTGGACCCCCGGGGGAGAGCAAGAGACCCAGTACTTC. This codes for CAWTPGGEQETQYF.

The CDR3 DNA sequence: TGTGCCAGCAGTCAGAATGAAAAACTGTTTTTT. Its translation is CASSQNEKLFF. J is TRBJ1-4 and V is TRBV2; D is ambiguous. V was cut by 5 bases and J by 5 bases, with 3 bases left in between. Germline V gene data show CDR1 as SNHLY and CDR2 as FYNNEI. This CDR3 comprises 11 residues.

This CDR3 reads CASSPDRGYGTGELFF. CDR3 DNA: TGTGCCAGCAGCCCTGACAGGGGGTATGGCACCGGGGAGCTGTTTTTT. V is TRBV7-9 and J is TRBJ2-2, with 9 bases fitting TRBD1. This CDR3 comprises 16 residues. J lost 4 bases, V lost 5 bases, and 8 bases had no gene match. CDR1 and CDR2 from the germline V gene are SEHNR and FQNEAQ (reference sequence).

The V call is TRBV28, the J call TRBJ1-2; possible D gene TRBD1, 5 bases. The length of the CDR3 is 15 residues. Germline assignment: CDR1 MDHEN and CDR2 SYDVKM. V was clipped by 8 bases and J by 1 base, with 17 bases between them. CDR3 amino acids: CASSSMGHNNYGYTF. CDR3 DNA sequence: TGTGCCAGCTCCTCCATGGGGCACAATAACTATGGCTACACCTTC.

The chain recombines TRBV5-1 with TRBJ1-4; no clear D. V was trimmed by 0 bases and J by 2 bases, leaving 11 bases between them. CDR1 is SGHRS, CDR2 YFSETQ, per germline. The CDR3 covers 16 residues. In DNA, the CDR3 is TGCGCCAGCAGCTTGGCACCTAGGAAGACTAATGAAAAACTGTTTTTT. It encodes CASSLAPRKTNEKLFF.

The chain combines TRBV3-1 (or the pseudogene TRBV3-2) with TRBJ2-7; a possible D gene is TRBD1 (5 bases). Between the trimmed V and J ends, which lost 1 base and 7 bases, there was a span of 11 bases. There are 13 residues in the CDR3. From germline, CDR1 is LGHDT and CDR2 YNNKEL (reference sequence). In nucleotides, the CDR3 is TGTGCCAGCAGCCAAGTCGGTCAGGGAGAGCAGTACTTC. It specifies CASSQVGQGEQYF.

The chain employs TRBV4-3 and TRBJ1-6, with TRBD1 as a possible D gene (6 bases). The germline V gene has CDR1 LGHNA and CDR2 YSLEER. Trimming stripped 0 bases from V and 7 bases from J, with 7 bases between. CDR3 length: 14 residues. CDR3 in DNA: TGCGCCAGCAGCCAAGAACAGGGAAATTCACCCCTCCACTTT. Amino acid sequence: CASSQEQGNSPLHF.

The chain is built from TRBV29-1 and TRBJ2-1; D is unclear. CDR1 and CDR2 from the germline V gene are SQVTM and ANQGSEA. V lost 2 bases and J lost 7, with 9 bases in between. The CDR3 is 12 amino acids. The CDR3 bases are TGCAGCGTTGAACCACAGATTAATGAGCAGTTCTTC. Translating it yields CSVEPQINEQFF.

This clone appeared a few times. CDR3 bases: TGTGCCAGCAGCACCCGAATACTAGCGGGAGGGCCGAGAGAGACCCAGTACTTC. Translated, it gives CASSTRILAGGPRETQYF. The rearrangement uses TRBV5-6 and TRBJ2-5, with 13 bases fitting TRBD2. After removal of 4 bases from V and 4 bases from J, the junction contained 13 bases not matched to a gene. There are 18 residues in the CDR3. The germline gives CDR1 SGHDT, CDR2 YYEEEE.

The chain recombines TRBV10-3 with TRBJ2-2, with 9 bases fitting TRBD2. Germline trimming cut 7 bases from V and 1 base from J; bases unmatched to any gene: 7. This CDR3 is 16 amino acids long. Germline CDR1 ENHRY, CDR2 SYGVKD. The CDR3 loop is CAIKDNSGRNTGELFF. CDR3 nucleotides: TGTGCCATCAAAGATAATAGCGGGAGGAACACCGGGGAGCTGTTTTTT.

This rearrangement joins TRBV28 to TRBJ2-7, with 12 positions matching TRBD2. V lost 4 bases to trimming and J lost 7 bases; unmatched junction nucleotides: 14. The germline V gene has CDR1 MDHEN and CDR2 SYDVKM. The CDR3 runs to 17 residues. CDR3 in DNA: TGTGCCAGCAGTTCCTCAACGGGACTAGCGGGCTCCTCGGAGCAGTACTTC. Translated: CASSSSTGLAGSSEQYF.

V is TRBV15 and J is TRBJ1-6; D gene unclear. Trimming cost V 3 bases and J 9 bases, with 18 bases left between them. CDR1 and CDR2 (germline): LNHNV, YYDKDF (reference sequence). CDR3 length: 16 residues. The chain's CDR3 is CATSSPLAGMSSPLHF. Here the CDR3 DNA reads TGTGCCACCAGCAGCCCTCTCGCGGGGATGTCTTCACCCCTCCACTTT.

The chain combines TRBV30 with TRBJ2-7; the D gene is possibly TRBD1 (6 bases). The V end was cut by 2 bases, the J end by 5 bases, with 13 bases between. Germline loops: CDR1 GTSNPN, CDR2 SVGIG (reference sequence). The length of the CDR3 is 13 residues. CDR3 residues: CAWSIGGRNEQYF. CDR3 DNA sequence: TGTGCCTGGAGTATTGGGGGCCGGAACGAGCAGTACTTC.

This CDR3 is CASSLALAGTNEQFF. The CDR3 bases are TGCGCCAGCAGCTTGGCCTTAGCGGGCACCAATGAGCAGTTCTTC. The chain has TRBV5-1 and TRBJ2-1; 7 bases are shared with TRBD2. In germline, CDR1 is SGHRS, CDR2 YFSETQ. This CDR3 has 15 amino acids. With 0 bases clipped from V and 6 bases from J, the junction kept 6 bases outside the gene matches.

J is TRBJ1-3 and V is TRBV19, with 8 bases identical to TRBD1. V lost 4 bases and J lost 1; bases outside the gene matches: 12. CDR3 length: 18 amino acids. Germline V lookup: CDR1 LNHDA, CDR2 SQIVND (reference sequence). CDR3 protein: CASSKDPTGVASGNTIYF. In DNA, the CDR3 is TGTGCCAGTAGTAAGGACCCGACAGGGGTAGCTTCTGGAAACACCATATATTTT.

V usage is TRBV6-6 and J usage is TRBJ2-2, with D possibly TRBD1 on 7 matching bases. V lost 6 bases and J lost 4, with 12 bases in between. This CDR3 region has 14 residues. In germline, CDR1 is MNHNY, CDR2 SVGAGI (reference sequence). This CDR3 is CASSQGGITGELFF. The CDR3 coding sequence is TGTGCCAGCAGCCAGGGGGGCATCACCGGGGAGCTGTTTTTT.